In this sample, the clone carrying this TCR beta chain turned up many times. No antigen is known for it. This record belongs to a study of response to subunit inactivated influenza vaccine. TCRdb re-analysed the RT-PCR reads in MiXCR, keeping a single row per CDR3 protein. The sample yields some 190,000 distinct CDR3 sequences, about an eighth seen once. The germline gives CDR1 MGHRA, CDR2 YSYEKL. The CDR3 covers 15 residues. The germline V and J ends were trimmed by 0 bases and 3 bases, with 12 bases remaining between them. The study's findings and limits: It was the authors' suggestion that each seasonal influenza vaccination recruits few new T cells.

The TCR originated in a middle-aged man who received an inactivated influenza vaccine. Here the sequenced sample was CD8+ T cells sorted from PBMCs, taken 4 to 6 days after vaccination. The chain recombines TRBV4-1 with TRBJ2-7; D remains ambiguous. CDR3 residues: CASSQDGGGFYEQYF. The CDR3 region has the DNA TGCGCCAGCAGCCAAGATGGCGGTGGGTTCTACGAGCAGTACTTC.